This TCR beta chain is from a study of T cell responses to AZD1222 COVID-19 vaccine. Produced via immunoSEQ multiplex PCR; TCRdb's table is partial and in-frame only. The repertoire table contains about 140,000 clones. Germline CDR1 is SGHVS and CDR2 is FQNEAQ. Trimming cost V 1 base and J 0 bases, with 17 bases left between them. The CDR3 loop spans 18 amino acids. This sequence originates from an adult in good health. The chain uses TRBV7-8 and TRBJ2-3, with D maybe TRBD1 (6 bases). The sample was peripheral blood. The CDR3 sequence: CASSLGVRRDTSTDTQYF. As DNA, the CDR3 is TGTGCCAGCAGCTTAGGCGTCCGCAGGGACACTAGCACAGATACGCAGTATTTT.